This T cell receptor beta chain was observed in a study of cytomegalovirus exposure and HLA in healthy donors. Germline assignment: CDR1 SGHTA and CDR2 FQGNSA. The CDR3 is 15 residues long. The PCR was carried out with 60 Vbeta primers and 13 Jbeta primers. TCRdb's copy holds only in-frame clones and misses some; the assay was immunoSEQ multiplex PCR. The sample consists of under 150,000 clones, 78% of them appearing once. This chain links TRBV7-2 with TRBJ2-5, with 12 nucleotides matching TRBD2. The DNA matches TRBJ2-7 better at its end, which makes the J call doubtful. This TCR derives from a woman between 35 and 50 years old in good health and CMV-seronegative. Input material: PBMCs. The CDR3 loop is CASSPWTSGAYEQYF. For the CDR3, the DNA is TGTGCCAGCAGCCCCTGGACTAGCGGGGCTTACGAGCAGTACTTC.